Following are 28 T cell receptor beta chains from one sample sequenced in a study of radiation and T cells in renal cell carcinoma (dated by TCRdb to 2018 to 2021). Library prep was done by the immunoSEQ multiplex PCR assay. TCRdb re-hosts the immuneACCESS table, in-frame sequences only. Its copies lack some clones; in the studies checked, an unresolved V gene accounts for under half of them, and the cause for the rest is not known. For this sample there are roughly 100,000 clones; less than 90% appear just once. The top ten hold less than 10% of the sample. The time point tag for this specimen amounts to: baseline pretreatment blood. In the paper's terms, the treatment or condition label means: 15 Gy SBRT to primary tumor, nephrectomy 4 weeks later. Here the sequenced sample was blood, taken from a patient whose treatment included radiotherapy and nephrectomy. The receptors here all came from a man aged 50-59 years with renal cell carcinoma.

V is TRBV11-2 and J is TRBJ1-2, with no clear D. CDR1 and CDR2 from the germline V gene are SGHAT and FQNNGV. This CDR3 is 14 amino acids long. The ends were cut back, 0 bases at V and 8 bases at J, with 13 bases in the middle. CDR3 sequence: CASSLDAYLGGYTF. The CDR3, as DNA: TGTGCCAGCAGCTTAGACGCTTATTTAGGCGGCTACACCTTC.

The chain recombines TRBV6-4 with TRBJ2-3, with D hard to call. This CDR3 comprises 13 residues. Looked up from germline, CDR1 is MRHNA and CDR2 is SNTAGT. V was pared by 0 bases and J by 3 bases, with 4 bases between. The CDR3 bases are TGTGCCAGCAGTGACTCGATGACAGATACGCAGTATTTT. The encoded protein is CASSDSMTDTQYF.

The J gene is TRBJ1-1, the V gene TRBV2, with D unresolved. Germline CDR1 is SNHLY and CDR2 is FYNNEI. The CDR3 has 14 residues. V lost 2 bases and J lost 3, with 10 bases in between. The CDR3 loop reads CASSESPRDTEAFF. The CDR3 nucleotides are TGTGCCAGCAGTGAAAGTCCCCGGGACACTGAAGCTTTCTTT.

The chain carries TRBV10-3 and TRBJ2-2; no clear D. This CDR3 region has 12 residues. The V end was cut by 6 bases, the J end by 7 bases, with 9 bases between. CDR1 is ENHRY and CDR2 is SYGVKD in the germline V gene. CDR3 DNA sequence: TGTGCCATCAGGGCGATAGACGGGGAGCTGTTTTTT. Its translation is CAIRAIDGELFF.

The chain employs TRBV4-1 and TRBJ2-5, with D unclear. This CDR3 spans 13 amino acids. Germline loops: CDR1 MGHRA, CDR2 YSYEKL. V lost 9 bases and J 2 bases, leaving 13 bases between the germline ends. In nucleotides, the CDR3 is TGCGCCAGTTCCGGAAGCTATCAAGAGACCCAGTACTTC. The encoded protein is CASSGSYQETQYF.

This rearrangement joins TRBV5-1 to TRBJ1-1; TRBD1 might be the D (6 bases). The CDR3 sequence is 16 residues long. Germline V gives CDR1 SGHRS, CDR2 YFSETQ. V lost 4 bases and J 4 bases, leaving 20 bases between the germline ends. The CDR3 loop is CASSLNQAGTRTEAFF. DNA for the CDR3: TGCGCCAGCAGCCTAAACCAAGCCGGGACACGCACTGAAGCTTTCTTT.

This clone is a singleton in its sample. The genes are TRBV27 and TRBJ2-2, with D unresolved. The CDR3 contains 12 residues. The V end was cut by 6 bases, the J end by 7 bases, with 9 bases between. In germline, CDR1 is MNHEY, CDR2 SMNVEV (reference sequence). In DNA, the CDR3 is TGTGCCAGCAGCCAGGTTGTCGGGGAGCTGTTTTTT. It encodes CASSQVVGELFF.

The chain recombines TRBV30 with TRBJ2-1; a weak D match, TRBD1 (6 bases). Germline CDR1 GTSNPN, CDR2 SVGIG (reference sequence). V lost 8 bases to trimming and J lost 9 bases, with 20 bases between them. The CDR3 has 13 residues. This CDR3 reads CAGQSGLRGEQFF. CDR3 DNA: TGTGCCGGGCAGAGTGGCCTCAGGGGTGAGCAGTTCTTC.

The chain is built from TRBV6-5 and TRBJ1-1; 8 bases fit TRBD1. V was clipped by 2 bases and J by 5 bases; unmatched bases: 4. Germline lookup yields CDR1 MNHEY and CDR2 SVGAGI. CDR3 size: 14 residues. The CDR3 spells CASSYMNRGTEAFF. The CDR3 region has the DNA TGTGCCAGCAGTTACATGAACAGGGGGACTGAAGCTTTCTTT.

J is TRBJ1-5 and V is TRBV4-1; D is possibly TRBD1 (5 bases). This CDR3 is 16 amino acids long. Trimming left V 1 base short and J 2 bases short, with 12 bases between. Germline V gives CDR1 MGHRA, CDR2 YSYEKL. CDR3 loop: CASSQAEIGGNQPQHF. As DNA, the CDR3 is TGCGCCAGCAGCCAAGCCGAAATAGGGGGCAATCAGCCCCAGCATTTT.

V gene TRBV6-5 combines with J gene TRBJ2-1, with D perhaps matching TRBD1 (6 bases). This CDR3 is 14 amino acids long. The V gene lost 5 bases and the J gene lost 1 base, with 9 bases spanning the gap. Germline CDR1 and CDR2: MNHEY and SVGAGI. The chain's CDR3 is CASSLTGSYNEQFF. DNA of the CDR3: TGTGCCAGCAGTCTGACAGGTTCCTACAATGAGCAGTTCTTC.

V and J are TRBV27 and TRBJ1-1; 8 positions agree with TRBD1. Germline values: CDR1 MNHEY, CDR2 SMNVEV (reference sequence). J gave up 4 bases and V 11 bases, and 18 bases lay outside the gene matches. This CDR3 contains 16 residues. CDR3 sequence reads: CAGKEQGGKEVTEAFF. The CDR3 DNA is TGTGCCGGCAAGGAACAGGGGGGGAAAGAGGTCACTGAAGCTTTCTTT.

The chain employs TRBV20-1 and TRBJ1-2; D is ambiguous. Germline CDR1 is DFQATT and CDR2 is SNEGSKA (reference sequence). The CDR3 extends over 11 amino acids. Trimming took off 0 bases at V and 7 bases at J, with 6 bases between the two ends. The CDR3 DNA follows: TGCAGTGCTAGAGACCCCGGTGGCTACACCTTC. It encodes CSARDPGGYTF.

The chain has TRBV12-5 and TRBJ2-1; 7 bases are a match to TRBD2. The V gene end was trimmed by 0 bases and the J gene end by 9 bases; junction bases not matched to a gene: 14. This CDR3 region has 17 residues. The germline V gene encodes CDR1 LGHNT and CDR2 FRNRAP. In nucleotides, the CDR3 is TGTGCTAGTGGTTTGGTACTCCCTAGCGGCTTTAAGGCTGAGCAGTTCTTC. Its protein product is CASGLVLPSGFKAEQFF.

V and J are TRBV5-1 and TRBJ2-6, with D unresolved. Per germline, CDR1 SGHRS and CDR2 YFSETQ. Between the trimmed V and J ends, which lost 2 bases and 0 bases, there was a span of 18 bases. The CDR3 spans 19 residues. DNA for the CDR3: TGCGCCAGCAGCTTTGCCCCAGTGGGTTCTTACTCTGGGGCCAACGTCCTGACTTTC. Translating it yields CASSFAPVGSYSGANVLTF.

The chain has TRBV7-9 and TRBJ2-5; 9 bases align to TRBD2. V was pared by 5 bases and J by 1 base, with 8 bases of the junction left unmatched. This CDR3 is 16 amino acids long. CDR1 and CDR2 from the germline V gene are SEHNR and FQNEAQ (reference sequence). In nucleotides, the CDR3 is TGTGCCAGCAGCCATGGTTGGCGGGGGGGCCAAGAGACCCAGTACTTC. It encodes CASSHGWRGGQETQYF.

The chain is built from TRBV15 and TRBJ2-2; TRBD2 might be the D (6 bases). The germline V gene has CDR1 LNHNV and CDR2 YYDKDF (reference sequence). Between the trimmed V and J ends, which lost 3 bases and 5 bases, there was a span of 19 bases. The CDR3 consists of 17 residues. This CDR3 reads CATSRGVQPGATGELFF. The CDR3 DNA follows: TGTGCCACCAGCAGGGGCGTTCAGCCGGGAGCGACCGGGGAGCTGTTTTTT.

V is TRBV18 and J is TRBJ1-3, with D possibly being TRBD1 (5 bases). CDR1 KGHSH and CDR2 LQKENI come from the germline V gene. The length of the CDR3 is 13 residues. The V gene lost 5 bases and the J gene lost 0 bases, with 5 bases spanning the gap. The CDR3 DNA is TGTGCCAGCTCAGGGGGCTCTGGAAACACCATATATTTT. Translation gives CASSGGSGNTIYF.

The J gene is TRBJ2-7, the V gene TRBV7-9; D could derive from TRBD1 or TRBD2 (5 bases each). Trimming cost V 5 bases and J 0 bases, with 8 bases left between them. The CDR3 is 13 residues long. CDR1 is SEHNR, CDR2 FQNEAQ, per germline (reference sequence). The DNA for the CDR3 is TGTGCCAGCAGCCGGGACGGCTCCTACGAGCAGTACTTC. Protein: CASSRDGSYEQYF.

CDR3 nucleotides: TGCGCCAGCATGAGGGGGCGCAAGGACACCGGGGAGCTGTTTTTT. This codes for CASMRGRKDTGELFF. The chain joins TRBV5-1 to TRBJ2-2; 7 bases are shared with TRBD1. CDR1 SGHRS and CDR2 YFSETQ come from the germline V gene. V shed 6 bases, J shed 3 bases, and the junction held 8 bases outside the gene matches. This CDR3 has 15 amino acids.

The chain recombines TRBV7-2 with TRBJ2-7; 11 bases are shared with TRBD2. The junction had 0 bases not matched to a gene; V was cut back by 0 bases and J by 2 bases. The CDR3 runs to 15 residues. CDR1 and CDR2 from the germline V gene are SGHTA and FQGNSA. The CDR3 coding sequence is TGTGCCAGCAGCTTAGCTAGCGGGGGGGCCTACGAGCAGTACTTC. The encoded protein is CASSLASGGAYEQYF.

The rearrangement joins TRBV6-4 to TRBJ2-3; unclear D gene. The CDR3 spans 16 residues. The V end was cut by 5 bases, the J end by 2 bases, with 17 bases between. Germline loops: CDR1 MRHNA, CDR2 SNTAGT. The CDR3 is CASSLNRDGPTDTQYF. The CDR3, as DNA: TGTGCCAGCAGTCTGAATCGTGACGGCCCCACAGATACGCAGTATTTT.

The chain combines TRBV29-1 with TRBJ1-3; D gene uncertain. Trimming took off 6 bases at V and 0 bases at J, with 15 bases between the two ends. Per the germline V gene, CDR1 is SQVTM and CDR2 is ANQGSEA. This CDR3 spans 15 amino acids. The CDR3 region is CSVKLGRGSGNTIYF. The CDR3 DNA is TGCAGCGTAAAACTCGGACGGGGCTCTGGAAACACCATATATTTT.

This clone occurred once. This chain joins TRBV9 and TRBJ1-2; D ambiguous. This CDR3 contains 13 residues. Trimming stripped 3 bases from V and 1 base from J, with 7 bases between. Germline CDR1 reads SGDLS; CDR2 reads YYNGEE. CDR3 loop: CASSANINYGYTF. As DNA, the CDR3 is TGTGCCAGCAGCGCCAACATTAACTATGGCTACACCTTC.

Written as DNA, the CDR3 is TGTGCCAGCAGCCAGGGACTACACACAGATACGCAGTATTTT. Translation gives CASSQGLHTDTQYF. The chain joins TRBV14 to TRBJ2-3; TRBD2 matches at 7 bases. V was pared by 3 bases and J by 2 bases, with 2 bases of the junction left unmatched. The germline V gene encodes CDR1 SGHDN and CDR2 FVKESK. This CDR3 spans 14 amino acids.

V gene TRBV5-6 combines with J gene TRBJ1-1; D is unresolved. Germline CDR1 reads SGHDT; CDR2 reads YYEEEE. The CDR3 is 14 residues long. Trimming pared 0 bases from V and 1 base from J, leaving 7 bases between. CDR3 region: CASSLGRQNTEAFF. The CDR3 bases are TGTGCCAGCAGCTTGGGGAGACAGAACACTGAAGCTTTCTTT.

This chain connects TRBV19 to TRBJ1-5; D unresolved. The V end lost 5 bases, the J end lost 0 bases, and 11 bases lay between the germline ends. Germline CDR1 is LNHDA and CDR2 is SQIVND (reference sequence). The CDR3 spans 15 residues. The CDR3 region has the DNA TGTGCCAGTAGTGGTTTGCGATATAGCAATCAGCCCCAGCATTTT. It codes for CASSGLRYSNQPQHF. Looking up the rest from reference TRBV19 and TRBJ1-5 gives the full variable domain: DGGITQSPKYLFRKEGQNVTLSCEQNLNHDAMYWYRQDPGQGLRLIYYSQIVNDFQKGDIAEGYSVSREKKESFPLTVTSAQKNPTAFYLCASSGLRYSNQPQHFGDGTRLSIL.

This clone turned up a few times. The chain employs TRBV6-1 and TRBJ1-1; D gene unclear. CDR3 length equals 15 residues. The V and J ends lost 1 base and 4 bases respectively, with 13 bases between them. Germline-derived CDR1 and CDR2 are MNHNS and SASEGT. The CDR3 region is CASSEDGVWGTEAFF. In DNA, the CDR3 is TGTGCCAGCAGTGAAGATGGAGTCTGGGGCACTGAAGCTTTCTTT.